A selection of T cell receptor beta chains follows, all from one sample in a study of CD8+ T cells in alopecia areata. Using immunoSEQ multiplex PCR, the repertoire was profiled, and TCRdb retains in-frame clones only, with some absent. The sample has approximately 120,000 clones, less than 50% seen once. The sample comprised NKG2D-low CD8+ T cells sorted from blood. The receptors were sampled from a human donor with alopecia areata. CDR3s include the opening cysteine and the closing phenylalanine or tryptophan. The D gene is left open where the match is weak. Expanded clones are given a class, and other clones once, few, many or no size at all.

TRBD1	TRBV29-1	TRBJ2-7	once	CSVEDRGSGQGGDSYEQYF	TGCAGCGTTGAAGATCGGGGGTCGGGACAGGGAGGCGATTCCTACGAGCAGTACTTC
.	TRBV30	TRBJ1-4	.	CAWSVVEEKLFF	TGTGCCTGGAGTGTAGTAGAAGAAAAACTGTTTTTT
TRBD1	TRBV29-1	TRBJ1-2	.	CSVEPGQTYGYTF	TGCAGCGTAGAACCGGGACAGACTTATGGCTACACCTTC
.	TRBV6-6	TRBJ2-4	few	CASTHGSIQYF	TGTGCCAGCACCCACGGGTCGATTCAGTACTTC
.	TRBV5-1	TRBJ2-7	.	CASSPERYEQYF	TGCGCCAGCAGCCCCGAGAGATACGAGCAGTACTTC
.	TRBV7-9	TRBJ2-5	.	CASSFPGFQETQYF	TGTGCCAGCAGCTTCCCCGGGTTCCAAGAGACCCAGTACTTC
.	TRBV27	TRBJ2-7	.	CASSGAYEQYF	TGTGCCAGCTCCGGGGCGTACGAGCAGTACTTC
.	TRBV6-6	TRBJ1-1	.	CAARLSPNTEAFF	TGTGCCGCACGACTCTCACCTAACACTGAAGCTTTCTTT
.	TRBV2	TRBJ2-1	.	CASSDYSYNEQFF	TGTGCCAGCAGTGACTACTCCTACAATGAGCAGTTCTTC
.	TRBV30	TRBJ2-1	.	CAWFGDNEQFF	TGTGCCTGGTTTGGGGACAATGAGCAGTTCTTC
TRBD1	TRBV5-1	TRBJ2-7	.	CASSVGTDSHYEQYF	TGCGCCAGCAGCGTAGGGACAGACAGTCACTACGAGCAGTACTTC
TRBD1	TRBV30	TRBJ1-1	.	CAWNPGQLMNTEAFF	TGTGCCTGGAATCCGGGACAGTTGATGAACACTGAAGCTTTCTTT
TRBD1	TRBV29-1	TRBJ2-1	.	CSVYPPGQARNEQFF	TGCAGCGTTTATCCTCCGGGACAGGCGCGCAATGAGCAGTTCTTC
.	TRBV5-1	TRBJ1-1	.	CASSVTGVNTEAFF	TGCGCCAGCAGCGTGACAGGAGTGAACACTGAAGCTTTCTTT
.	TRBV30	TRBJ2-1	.	CAWSEENGGFNEQFF	TGTGCCTGGAGTGAGGAAAACGGGGGCTTCAATGAGCAGTTCTTC
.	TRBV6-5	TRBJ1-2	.	CASSYSRYYGYTF	TGTGCCAGCAGTTACTCCCGATACTATGGCTACACCTTC
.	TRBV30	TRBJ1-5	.	CAWSEGDHQPQHF	TGTGCCTGGAGTGAGGGGGACCATCAGCCCCAGCATTTT
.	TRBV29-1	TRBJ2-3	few	CSVDYFVVRTSTDTQYF	TGCAGCGTTGATTATTTTGTGGTCAGAACCAGCACAGATACGCAGTATTTT
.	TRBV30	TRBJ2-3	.	CAWSAILGEYRPDTQYF	TGTGCCTGGAGTGCTATCTTAGGAGAGTACCGGCCAGATACGCAGTATTTT
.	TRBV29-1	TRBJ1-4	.	CSVWGLRDEKLFF	TGCAGCGTTTGGGGATTGAGGGATGAAAAACTGTTTTTT
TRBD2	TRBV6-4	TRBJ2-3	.	CASAPGGGGGAGADTQYF	TGTGCCAGCGCCCCCGGAGGAGGCGGGGGGGCCGGGGCAGATACGCAGTATTTT
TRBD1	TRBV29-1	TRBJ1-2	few	CSVEARQGGTYGYTF	TGCAGCGTTGAAGCCCGACAGGGGGGCACCTATGGCTACACCTTC
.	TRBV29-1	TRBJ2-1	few	CSVGAREISSYNEQFF	TGCAGCGTTGGAGCCCGGGAGATCAGCTCCTACAATGAGCAGTTCTTC
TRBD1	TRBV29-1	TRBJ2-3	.	CSVPQGIGDTQYF	TGCAGCGTCCCACAGGGGATAGGAGATACGCAGTATTTT
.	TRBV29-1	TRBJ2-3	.	CSVEDTDETQYF	TGCAGCGTTGAAGATACTGATGAGACGCAGTATTTT
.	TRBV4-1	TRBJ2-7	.	CASSSDTSYEQYF	TGCGCCAGCAGCTCGGACACTTCCTACGAGCAGTACTTC
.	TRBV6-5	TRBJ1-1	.	CASSYSSGGLTEAFF	TGTGCCAGCAGTTACTCTTCGGGGGGGCTTACTGAAGCTTTCTTT
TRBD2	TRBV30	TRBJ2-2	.	CAWSTSGRDTGELFF	TGTGCCTGGAGTACTAGCGGGAGGGACACCGGGGAGCTGTTTTTT
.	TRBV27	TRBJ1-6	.	CASSDSSYNSPLHF	TGTGCCAGCAGTGACAGTTCCTATAATTCACCCCTCCACTTT
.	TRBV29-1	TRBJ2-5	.	CSVEAETQYF	TGCAGCGTTGAAGCGGAGACCCAGTACTTC
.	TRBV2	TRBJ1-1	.	CASSASGGRETEAFF	TGTGCCAGCAGTGCTTCTGGGGGTCGGGAGACTGAAGCTTTCTTT
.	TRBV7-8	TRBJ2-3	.	CASSLTYTDTQYF	TGTGCCAGCAGCTTAACTTACACAGATACGCAGTATTTT
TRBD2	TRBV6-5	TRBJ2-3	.	CASSYGGGGPDTQYF	TGTGCCAGCAGTTACGGCGGGGGGGGCCCAGATACGCAGTATTTT
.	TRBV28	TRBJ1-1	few	CASSLAGWGTEAFF	TGTGCCAGCAGTTTGGCAGGGTGGGGGACTGAAGCTTTCTTT
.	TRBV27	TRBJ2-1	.	CASSPPASPQFF	TGTGCCAGCAGTCCCCCGGCAAGCCCCCAGTTCTTC
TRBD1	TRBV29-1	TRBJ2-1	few	CSVRGRGRDEQFF	TGCAGCGTTCGGGGCAGGGGGCGCGATGAGCAGTTCTTC
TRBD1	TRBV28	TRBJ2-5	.	CASGQGFAPQETQYF	TGTGCCAGCGGACAGGGGTTTGCCCCGCAAGAGACCCAGTACTTC
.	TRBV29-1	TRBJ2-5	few	CSVEGSLEHQETQYF	TGCAGCGTTGAAGGCTCTCTAGAGCACCAAGAGACCCAGTACTTC
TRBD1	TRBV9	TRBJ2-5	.	CASSERQGYETQYF	TGTGCCAGCAGCGAACGACAGGGTTACGAGACCCAGTACTTC
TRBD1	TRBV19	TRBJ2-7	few	CATLGQAANEQYF	TGTGCCACTCTTGGACAGGCCGCCAACGAGCAGTACTTC
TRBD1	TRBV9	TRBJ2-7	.	CASSAGGEQYF	TGTGCCAGCAGCGCAGGGGGCGAGCAGTACTTC
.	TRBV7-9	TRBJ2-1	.	CASSLGYNEQFF	TGTGCCAGCAGCTTAGGTTACAATGAGCAGTTCTTC
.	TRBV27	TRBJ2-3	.	CASREADTQYF	TGTGCCAGCAGGGAGGCAGATACGCAGTATTTT
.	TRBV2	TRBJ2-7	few	CASSAAGANEQYF	TGTGCCAGCAGCGCTGCGGGGGCCAACGAGCAGTACTTC
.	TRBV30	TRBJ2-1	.	CAWGQIINNEQFF	TGTGCCTGGGGACAGATTATTAACAATGAGCAGTTCTTC
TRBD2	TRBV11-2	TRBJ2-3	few	CASSWGGLAADTDTQYF	TGTGCCAGCAGCTGGGGAGGACTAGCGGCCGACACAGATACGCAGTATTTT
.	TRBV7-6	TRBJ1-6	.	CASSAGSSYNSPLHF	TGTGCCAGCAGCGCTGGGAGCTCCTATAATTCACCCCTCCACTTT
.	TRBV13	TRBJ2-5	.	CASSLGRQVNRETQYF	TGTGCCAGCAGCTTAGGGAGACAGGTCAATCGGGAGACCCAGTACTTC
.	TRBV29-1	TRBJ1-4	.	CSVDVGPGEKLFF	TGCAGCGTTGATGTAGGCCCCGGCGAAAAACTGTTTTTT
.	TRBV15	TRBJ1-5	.	CATSSGSNQPQHF	TGTGCCACATCCAGCGGTAGCAATCAGCCCCAGCATTTT
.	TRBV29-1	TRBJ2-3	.	CSGVQENTDTQYF	TGCAGTGGGGTACAGGAAAACACAGATACGCAGTATTTT
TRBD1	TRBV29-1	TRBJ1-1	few	CSYQGGDGTEAFF	TGCAGCTACCAGGGGGGCGACGGCACTGAAGCTTTCTTT
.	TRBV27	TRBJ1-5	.	CASSRDVGQPQHF	TGTGCCAGCAGCCGGGACGTGGGTCAGCCCCAGCATTTT
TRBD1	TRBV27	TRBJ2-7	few	CASSLFPTGTYEQYF	TGTGCCAGCAGTTTATTCCCGACAGGGACCTACGAGCAGTACTTC
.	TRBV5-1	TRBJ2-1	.	CASSLEAGWTASYNEQFF	TGCGCCAGCAGCTTGGAGGCCGGTTGGACCGCGTCTTACAATGAGCAGTTCTTC
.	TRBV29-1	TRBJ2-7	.	CSVEGGGSYEQYF	TGCAGCGTGGAGGGGGGCGGATCCTACGAGCAGTACTTC
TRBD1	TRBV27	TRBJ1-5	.	CASSWTGDNQPQHF	TGTGCCAGCAGTTGGACAGGGGACAATCAGCCCCAGCATTTT
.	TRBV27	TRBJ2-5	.	CASSPSTQETQYF	TGTGCCAGCAGTCCCTCCACCCAAGAGACCCAGTACTTC
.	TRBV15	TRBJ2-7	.	CATSPGGDYEQYF	TGTGCCACCAGTCCAGGGGGGGACTACGAGCAGTACTTC
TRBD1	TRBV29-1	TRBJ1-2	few	CSAQLGTAYGYTF	TGCAGCGCCCAACTCGGGACAGCCTATGGCTACACCTTC